This T cell receptor (beta chain) stems from a study of blood T cells in healthy people across ages. The J segment lost 4 bases and the V segment lost 6 bases, leaving 5 bases of the junction unmatched. The CDR3 covers 15 residues. Alongside a J-beta primer mix, a sample-barcoded 5' primer served in a second PCR lasting about 7 to 12 cycles. TCRdb fed the 5' RACE reads into MiXCR, producing one record per CDR3 protein. The table has over 1,500,000 distinct CDR3 sequences, roughly 49% seen once. The source is a woman in her thirties or forties in good health. Specimen: blood. The chain joins TRBV12-3 or TRBV12-4 to TRBJ1-6; 8 positions agree with TRBD1. CDR3: CASSLHRGYNSPLHF. The CDR3 coding sequence is TGTGCCAGCAGCCTTCACAGGGGGTATAATTCACCCCTCCACTTT.